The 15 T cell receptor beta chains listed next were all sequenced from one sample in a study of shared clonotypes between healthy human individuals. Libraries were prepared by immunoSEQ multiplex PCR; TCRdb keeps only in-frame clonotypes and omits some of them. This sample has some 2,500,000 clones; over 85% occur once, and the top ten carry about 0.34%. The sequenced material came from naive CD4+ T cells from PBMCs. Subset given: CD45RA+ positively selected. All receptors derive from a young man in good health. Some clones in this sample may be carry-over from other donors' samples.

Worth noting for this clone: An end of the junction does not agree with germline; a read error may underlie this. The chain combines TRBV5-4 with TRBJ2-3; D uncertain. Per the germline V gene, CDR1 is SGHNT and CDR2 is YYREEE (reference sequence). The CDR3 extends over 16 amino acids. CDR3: CASSQDFQSLTDTQYF. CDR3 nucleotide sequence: TGCGCCAGCAGCCAAGACTTCCAGTCCCTCACAGATACGCAGTATTTT.

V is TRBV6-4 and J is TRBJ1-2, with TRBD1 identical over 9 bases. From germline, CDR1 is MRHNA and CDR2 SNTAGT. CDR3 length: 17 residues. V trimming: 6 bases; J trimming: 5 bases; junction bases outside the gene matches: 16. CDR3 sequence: CASSSEPGTGLGYGYTF. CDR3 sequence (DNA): TGTGCCAGCAGCTCAGAACCCGGGACAGGGCTTGGGTATGGCTACACCTTC.

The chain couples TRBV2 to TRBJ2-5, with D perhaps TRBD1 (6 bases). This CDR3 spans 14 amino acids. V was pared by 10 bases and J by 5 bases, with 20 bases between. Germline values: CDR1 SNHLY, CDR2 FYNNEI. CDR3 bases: TGTGCCACCCACGTAGGGGGAGTTTGGGAGACCCAGTACTTC. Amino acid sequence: CATHVGGVWETQYF.

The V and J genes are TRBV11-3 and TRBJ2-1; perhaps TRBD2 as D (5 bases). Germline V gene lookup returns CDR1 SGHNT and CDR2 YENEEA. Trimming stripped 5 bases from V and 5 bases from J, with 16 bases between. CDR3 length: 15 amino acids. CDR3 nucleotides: TGTGCCAGCAGCCCCGCGGGCGGAGTTAACAATGAGCAGTTCTTC. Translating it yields CASSPAGGVNNEQFF.

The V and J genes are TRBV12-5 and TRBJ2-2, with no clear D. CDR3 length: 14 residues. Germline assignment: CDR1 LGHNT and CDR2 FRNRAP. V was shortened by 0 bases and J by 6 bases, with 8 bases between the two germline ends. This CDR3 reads CASGLVPPAGELFF. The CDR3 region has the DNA TGTGCTAGTGGTTTGGTCCCCCCGGCCGGGGAGCTGTTTTTT.

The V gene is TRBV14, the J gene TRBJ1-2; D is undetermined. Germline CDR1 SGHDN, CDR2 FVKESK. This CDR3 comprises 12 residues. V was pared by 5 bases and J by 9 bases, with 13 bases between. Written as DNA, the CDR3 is TGTGCCAGCAGCTCTCTAACAGTTCGCTACACCTTC. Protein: CASSSLTVRYTF. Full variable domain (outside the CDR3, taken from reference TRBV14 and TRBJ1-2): EAGVTQFPSHSVIEKGQTVTLRCDPISGHDNLYWYRRVMGKEIKFLLHFVKESKQDESGMPNNRFLAERTGGTYSTLKVQPAELEDSGVYFCASSSLTVRYTFGSGTRLTVV.

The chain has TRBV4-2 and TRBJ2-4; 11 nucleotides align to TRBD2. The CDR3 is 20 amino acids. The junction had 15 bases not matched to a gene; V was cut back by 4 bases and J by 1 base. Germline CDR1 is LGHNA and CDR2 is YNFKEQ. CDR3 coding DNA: TGTGCCAGCAGCCCATGGCTACTAGCGGGAGAAAGGTTTGCCAAAAACATTCAGTACTTC. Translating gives CASSPWLLAGERFAKNIQYF.

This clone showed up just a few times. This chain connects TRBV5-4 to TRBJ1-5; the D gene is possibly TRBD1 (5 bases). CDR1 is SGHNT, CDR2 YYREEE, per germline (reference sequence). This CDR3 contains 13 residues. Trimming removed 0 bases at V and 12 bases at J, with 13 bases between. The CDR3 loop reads CASSLAGDQIQHF. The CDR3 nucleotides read TGTGCCAGCAGCTTGGCGGGGGATCAAATCCAGCATTTT. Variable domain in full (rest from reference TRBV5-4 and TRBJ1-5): ETGVTQSPTHLIKTRGQQVTLRCSSQSGHNTVSWYQQALGQGPQFIFQYYREEENGRGNFPPRFSGLQFPNYSSELNVNALELDDSALYLCASSLAGDQIQHFGDGTRLSIL.

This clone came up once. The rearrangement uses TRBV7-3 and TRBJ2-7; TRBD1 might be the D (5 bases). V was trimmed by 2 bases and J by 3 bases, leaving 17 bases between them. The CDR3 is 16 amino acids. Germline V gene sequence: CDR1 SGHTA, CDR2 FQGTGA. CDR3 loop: CASSLGGHPYLYEQYF. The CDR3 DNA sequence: TGTGCCAGCAGCTTAGGCGGACACCCGTACCTCTACGAGCAGTACTTC.

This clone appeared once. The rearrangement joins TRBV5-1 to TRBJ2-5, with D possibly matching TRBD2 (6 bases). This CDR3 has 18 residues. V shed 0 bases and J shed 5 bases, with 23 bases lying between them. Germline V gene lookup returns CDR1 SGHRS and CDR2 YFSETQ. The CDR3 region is CASSLVYDGGGFGETQYF. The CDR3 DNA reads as TGCGCCAGCAGCTTGGTCTATGACGGGGGTGGATTCGGGGAGACCCAGTACTTC.

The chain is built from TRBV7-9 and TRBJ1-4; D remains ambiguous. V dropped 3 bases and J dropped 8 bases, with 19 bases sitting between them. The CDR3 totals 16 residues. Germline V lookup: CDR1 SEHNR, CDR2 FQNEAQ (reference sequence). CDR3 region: CASSFETFKRGEKLFF. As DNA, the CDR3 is TGTGCCAGCAGCTTTGAGACCTTCAAAAGAGGAGAAAAACTGTTTTTT.

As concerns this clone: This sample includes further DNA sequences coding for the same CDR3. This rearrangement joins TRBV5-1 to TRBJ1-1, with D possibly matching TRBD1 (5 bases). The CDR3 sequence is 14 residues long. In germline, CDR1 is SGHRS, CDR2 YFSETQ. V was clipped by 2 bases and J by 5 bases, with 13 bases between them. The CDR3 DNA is TGCGCCAGCAGCTTTCAAGGGTGGGGGACTGAAGCTTTCTTT. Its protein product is CASSFQGWGTEAFF.

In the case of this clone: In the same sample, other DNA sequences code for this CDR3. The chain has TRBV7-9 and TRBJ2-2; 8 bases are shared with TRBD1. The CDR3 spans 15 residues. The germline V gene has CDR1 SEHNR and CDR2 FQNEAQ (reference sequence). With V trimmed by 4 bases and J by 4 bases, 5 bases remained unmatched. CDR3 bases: TGTGCCAGCAGCTCCGGACAGGGAAGCACCGGGGAGCTGTTTTTT. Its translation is CASSSGQGSTGELFF.

CDR3 DNA: TGTGCCAGCAAAATGGCTGAAGCTTTCTTT. Translation gives CASKMAEAFF. The genes are TRBV7-3 and TRBJ1-1; D not resolved. This CDR3 comprises 10 residues. Trimming took off 7 bases at V and 6 bases at J, with 6 bases between the two ends. The V gene's germline CDR1 is SGHTA and CDR2 FQGTGA. The full variable domain, its missing parts supplied by reference TRBV7-3 and TRBJ1-1, is GAGVSQTPSNKVTEKGKYVELRCDPISGHTALYWYRQSLGQGPEFLIYFQGTGAADDSGLPNDRFFAVRPEGSVSTLKIQRTERGDSAVYLCASKMAEAFFGQGTRLTVV.

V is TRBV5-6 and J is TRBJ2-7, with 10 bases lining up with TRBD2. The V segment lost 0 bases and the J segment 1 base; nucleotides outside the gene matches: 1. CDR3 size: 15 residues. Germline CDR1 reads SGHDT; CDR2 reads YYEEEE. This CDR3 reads CASSLVLAGSYEQYF. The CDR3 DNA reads TGTGCCAGCAGCTTGGTACTAGCGGGGTCCTACGAGCAGTACTTC.